The next 30 T cell receptor beta chains were all read from a single sample in a study of identical twins. TCRdb re-called the 5' RACE reads through MiXCR, storing one row per CDR3 protein. The sample includes about 720,000 distinct CDR3 sequences, 15% to 20% seen only once; the top ten take roughly 14%. The same data also contributed to another study, on T cells expressing NK-cell markers.

The specimen was PBMCs. The source is a woman aged 18-35 years in good health.

A few counts support this clonotype. V is TRBV28 and J is TRBJ1-2, with TRBD1 identical over 10 bases. Losses at the gene ends were 7 bases for V and 4 bases for J; bases not matched to a gene: 9. The CDR3 spans 15 residues. Germline V gene data show CDR1 as MDHEN and CDR2 as SYDVKM. This CDR3 is CASIPWDRGLYGYTF. The CDR3 region has the DNA TGTGCCAGCATCCCCTGGGACAGGGGACTCTATGGCTACACCTTC.

In the case of this clonotype: Likely a read error: the CDR3 ends without its conserved phenylalanine or tryptophan. The chain uses TRBV20-1 and TRBJ1-1; 7 bases map to TRBD1. The CDR3 is 13 amino acids. Trimming took 5 bases from V and 5 from J; bases not matched to a gene: 8. Germline V gene sequence: CDR1 DFQATT, CDR2 SNEGSKA (reference sequence). This chain's CDR3 is CSAETGAGTEAFS. The CDR3 bases are TGCAGTGCTGAAACAGGGGCTGGGACTGAAGCTTTCTCT.

This clonotype was counted a few times. This chain connects TRBV12-3 or TRBV12-4 to TRBJ2-3; 9 nucleotides align to TRBD2. Trimming took 2 bases from V and 11 from J; bases not matched to a gene: 8. CDR3 size: 14 residues. CDR3 loop: CASSLNSGRSRQYF. CDR3 nucleotides: TGTGCCAGCAGTTTAAACAGCGGGAGGAGTAGGCAGTATTTT.

This clonotype was seen repeatedly, ten times or more. The chain carries TRBV12-3 or TRBV12-4 and TRBJ2-1; either TRBD1 or TRBD2 may fit D (6 bases each). The CDR3 loop spans 14 amino acids. V was shortened by 6 bases and J by 12 bases, with 21 bases between the two germline ends. Here the CDR3 DNA reads TGTGCCAGCAGCTTAAGTTTCTCACAGGGAGGGCAGTTCTTC. Residues: CASSLSFSQGGQFF.

This clonotype has just a few counts. The gene calls are TRBV25-1 and TRBJ2-3, with D unresolved. Per the germline V gene, CDR1 is MGHDK and CDR2 is SYGVNS. The CDR3 is made up of 15 amino acids. Trimming removed 4 bases from V and 2 bases from J, with 13 bases in between. The CDR3 sequence is CASSGPRNFTDTQYF. CDR3 nucleotide sequence: TGTGCCAGCAGTGGTCCCCGGAACTTCACAGATACGCAGTATTTT. Based on the CDR3 plus reference TRBV25-1 and TRBJ2-3, the full variable domain is EADIYQTPRYLVIGTGKKITLECSQTMGHDKMYWYQQDPGMELHLIHYSYGVNSTEKGDLSSESTVSRIRTEHFPLTLESARPSHTSQYLCASSGPRNFTDTQYFGPGTRLTVL.

Only a few counts were recorded for this clonotype. The rearrangement joins TRBV7-2 to TRBJ2-7; D remains unclear. With 1 base removed from V and 5 bases from J, the gap between germline ends came to 9 bases. CDR1 and CDR2 (germline): SGHTA, FQGNSA. CDR3 length equals 13 residues. The CDR3, as DNA: TGTGCCAGCAGCTTAGGGATAGTGAACGAGCAGTACTTC. Translated, it gives CASSLGIVNEQYF.

This chain joins TRBV6-5 and TRBJ2-5; perhaps TRBD2 as D (5 bases). Trimming took 1 base from V and 2 from J, leaving 11 bases between them. CDR3 length equals 15 residues. The germline V gene encodes CDR1 MNHEY and CDR2 SVGAGI. In nucleotides, the CDR3 is TGTGCCAGCAGTTACTGGCGGGTGCCTCAAGAGACCCAGTACTTC. Encoded protein: CASSYWRVPQETQYF.

The rearrangement uses TRBV7-7 and TRBJ2-2, with 9 bases that match TRBD1. This CDR3 comprises 14 residues. CDR1 SSHAT and CDR2 FNYEAQ come from the germline V gene (reference sequence). Losses at the gene ends were 6 bases for V and 3 bases for J; bases not matched to a gene: 2. CDR3 DNA: TGTGCCAGCAGGACAGGGGGATACACCGGGGAGCTGTTTTTT. Protein sequence: CASRTGGYTGELFF.

The CDR3 DNA reads TGCGCCAGCAGCTTGGAACCCGGTCGGAGCCGAAAGCAGTACTTC. This codes for CASSLEPGRSRKQYF. The V and J genes are TRBV5-1 and TRBJ2-7; the D is unclear. The CDR3 contains 15 residues. Germline V gene sequence: CDR1 SGHRS, CDR2 YFSETQ. V was cut by 0 bases and J by 8 bases, with 18 bases left in between.

This clonotype was recorded a few times. The genes are TRBV20-1 and TRBJ2-3; 10 bases align to TRBD2. There are 19 residues in the CDR3. Trimming cost V 3 bases and J 0 bases; bases outside gene matches: 15. CDR1 is DFQATT and CDR2 is SNEGSKA in the germline V gene (reference sequence). CDR3 protein: CSASPYRLAGEISTDTQYF. The CDR3 DNA reads TGCAGTGCTAGCCCGTATAGGCTAGCGGGAGAGATTAGCACAGATACGCAGTATTTT.

This clonotype has just a few counts. The chain couples TRBV6-2 or TRBV6-3 to TRBJ2-7, with D unresolved. V shed 0 bases and J shed 5 bases, with 5 bases lying between them. CDR1 is MNHEY and CDR2 is SVGEGT in the germline V gene. This CDR3 has 12 amino acids. As DNA, the CDR3 is TGTGCCAGCAGTTACTCGTTAGACGAGCAGTACTTC. Translating gives CASSYSLDEQYF.

This clonotype was seen a handful of times. The rearrangement joins TRBV6-5 to TRBJ2-5; D not resolved. The CDR3 loop spans 11 amino acids. The V end was cut by 1 base, the J end by 6 bases, with 3 bases between. The V gene's germline CDR1 is MNHEY and CDR2 SVGAGI. CDR3: CASSYFKTQYF. The DNA of the CDR3 is TGTGCCAGCAGTTACTTTAAGACCCAGTACTTC.

This clonotype was detected a few times. In nucleotides, the CDR3 is TGTGCCAGCAGTTTGTGGGGGGGACAGGGCGAGCAGTACTTC. It is translated as CASSLWGGQGEQYF. The chain carries TRBV27 and TRBJ2-7; 9 nucleotides line up with TRBD1. Germline V gene lookup returns CDR1 MNHEY and CDR2 SMNVEV (reference sequence). There are 14 residues in the CDR3. J lost 6 bases, V lost 3 bases, and 6 bases had no gene match.

Turning to this clonotype: A junction boundary mismatches the germline segment, possibly from a read error. The chain carries TRBV5-1 and TRBJ2-7; perhaps TRBD1 as D (6 bases). The V gene's germline CDR1 is SGHRS and CDR2 YFSETQ. This CDR3 has 13 residues. The CDR3 loop is CASSLRVGDNLDF. In DNA, the CDR3 is TGCGCCAGCAGCTTGAGGGTTGGGGACAACCTGGACTTC.

This chain uses TRBV7-2 with TRBJ2-4; no definite D call. The V gene lost 5 bases and the J gene lost 2 bases, with 10 bases spanning the gap. The CDR3 has 14 amino acids. Germline values: CDR1 SGHTA, CDR2 FQGNSA. Here the CDR3 DNA reads TGTGCCAGCAGCCCTCACCCTACCAAAAACATTCAGTACTTC. As protein: CASSPHPTKNIQYF.

The CDR3 sequence is CASSHQPPGQNTEAFF. The CDR3 coding sequence is TGTGCCAGCAGCCACCAACCGCCCGGACAGAACACTGAAGCTTTCTTT. The genes are TRBV7-3 and TRBJ1-1; possibly TRBD1 for D (5 bases). Germline V CDR1 and CDR2: SGHTA, FQGTGA. V lost 5 bases, J lost 1 base, and 17 bases lay in between. CDR3 length: 16 amino acids.

The chain has TRBV9 and TRBJ2-2, with 8 bases that match TRBD2. The CDR3 extends over 14 amino acids. The germline gives CDR1 SGDLS, CDR2 YYNGEE. The junction had 5 bases not matched to a gene; V was cut back by 5 bases and J by 5 bases. CDR3 loop: CASRPAGETGELFF. Here the CDR3 DNA reads TGTGCCAGCAGACCAGCGGGAGAAACCGGGGAGCTGTTTTTT.

The chain uses TRBV7-2 and TRBJ2-6; D is perhaps TRBD2 (5 bases). Germline values: CDR1 SGHTA, CDR2 FQGNSA. The CDR3 has 15 residues. V was clipped by 5 bases and J by 4 bases, with 12 bases between them. The CDR3 DNA sequence: TGTGCCAGCAGCCCAGGCGGGTTAGGGGCCAACGTCCTGACTTTC. It translates to CASSPGGLGANVLTF.

The table lists this clonotype with a count of one. The rearrangement links TRBV20-1 to TRBJ2-1, with D tentatively TRBD1 or TRBD2 (5 bases each). Germline V CDR1 and CDR2: DFQATT, SNEGSKA (reference sequence). V was cut by 6 bases and J by 0 bases, with 15 bases left in between. This CDR3 is built from 15 residues. Here the CDR3 reads CSAPSRAGSYNEQFF. For the CDR3, the DNA is TGCAGTGCCCCCTCCAGGGCGGGCTCCTACAATGAGCAGTTCTTC.

The gene calls are TRBV4-3 and TRBJ1-4, with D possibly being TRBD1 (5 bases). Trimming shortened V by 1 base and J by 5 bases, and 14 bases separated the two germline ends. The germline CDR1 and CDR2 sequences are LGHNA and YSLEER. The CDR3 has 16 residues. CDR3 amino acids: CASSQGLTASNEKLFF. The DNA of the CDR3 is TGCGCCAGCAGCCAAGGTCTGACAGCCTCAAATGAAAAACTGTTTTTT.

The CDR3 DNA sequence: TGCAGCGTTGACAGGAGTCGAGAGACCCAGTACTTC. Residues: CSVDRSRETQYF. This sequence joins TRBV29-1 and TRBJ2-5; D is unresolved. Trimming stripped 3 bases from V and 4 bases from J, with 9 bases between. The germline CDR1 and CDR2 sequences are SQVTM and ANQGSEA. This CDR3 spans 12 amino acids.

The rearrangement joins TRBV7-2 to TRBJ2-2, with 12 positions matching TRBD2. Germline V lookup: CDR1 SGHTA, CDR2 FQGNSA. The V segment lost 4 bases and the J segment 4 bases; nucleotides outside the gene matches: 4. The CDR3 sequence is 16 residues long. The DNA of the CDR3 is TGTGCCAGCAGCTCACTAGCGGGAGGAGTCACCGGGGAGCTGTTTTTT. Translated: CASSSLAGGVTGELFF.

The genes are TRBV12-3 or TRBV12-4 and TRBJ2-2, with 9 bases that match TRBD2. The CDR3 totals 16 residues. V shed 3 bases and J 6 bases; nucleotides not matched to a gene: 8. The CDR3 loop reads CASSFGWRGGPGELFF. The CDR3 DNA reads as TGTGCCAGCAGTTTCGGCTGGCGGGGGGGACCCGGGGAGCTGTTTTTT.

CDR3 residues: CASSLMRGPGGYTF. In DNA form, the CDR3 reads TGTGCCAGCAGTTTAATGAGGGGCCCAGGTGGCTACACCTTC. The chain recombines TRBV12-3 or TRBV12-4 with TRBJ1-2; a weak D match, TRBD1 (5 bases). Trimming removed 2 bases from V and 7 bases from J, with 14 bases in between. This CDR3 is built from 14 residues.

This clonotype was observed a few times. The chain uses TRBV9 and TRBJ1-1; D call uncertain. The V gene lost 0 bases and the J gene lost 6 bases, with 9 bases spanning the gap. CDR1 SGDLS and CDR2 YYNGEE come from the germline V gene. This CDR3 is 13 amino acids long. CDR3 sequence: CASSVVRTSEAFF. The CDR3 DNA follows: TGTGCCAGCAGCGTAGTAAGAACCTCTGAAGCTTTCTTT.

This clonotype was recorded a few times. This chain connects TRBV12-3 or TRBV12-4 to TRBJ2-2; 9 positions match TRBD1. Trimming took 3 bases from V and 3 from J; bases not matched to a gene: 5. The CDR3 is 16 residues long. The CDR3 protein is CASSFGTGMDTGELFF. For the CDR3, the DNA is TGTGCCAGCAGTTTTGGGACAGGGATGGACACCGGGGAGCTGTTTTTT.

The chain has TRBV20-1 and TRBJ2-1, with D tentatively TRBD2 (6 bases). CDR1 DFQATT and CDR2 SNEGSKA come from the germline V gene (reference sequence). The length of the CDR3 is 14 residues. V lost 4 bases to trimming and J lost 7 bases, with 17 bases between them. CDR3 protein: CSAIRRGGMNEQFF. CDR3 bases: TGCAGTGCTATTCGGAGGGGAGGCATGAATGAGCAGTTCTTC.

The chain recombines TRBV12-3 or TRBV12-4 with TRBJ1-1, with D perhaps matching TRBD1 (5 bases). Trimming pared 7 bases from V and 4 bases from J, leaving 16 bases between. The CDR3 totals 14 residues. The CDR3 region is CASTLGGSVTEAFF. CDR3 DNA sequence: TGTGCCAGCACCCTGGGGGGTAGTGTCACTGAAGCTTTCTTT.

This clonotype has only a few counts. DNA for the CDR3: TGCGCCAGCAGCGAGGGGCAGGGCCGGTACGAGCAGTACTTC. This codes for CASSEGQGRYEQYF. This chain joins TRBV5-1 and TRBJ2-7; D tentatively reads TRBD1 or TRBD2 (5 bases each). Looked up from germline, CDR1 is SGHRS and CDR2 is YFSETQ. This CDR3 is built from 14 residues. Trimming pared 4 bases from V and 4 bases from J, leaving 15 bases between.

The chain recombines TRBV30 with TRBJ2-3; perhaps TRBD2 as D (5 bases). Per the germline V gene, CDR1 is GTSNPN and CDR2 is SVGIG (reference sequence). V lost 5 bases and J lost 7, with 10 bases in between. CDR3 length: 11 amino acids. The CDR3 DNA sequence: TGTGCCTGGTCCCCGGGGTATACGCAGTATTTT. Protein product: CAWSPGYTQYF.